This T cell receptor beta chain comes out of a study of shared clonotypes between healthy human individuals. This CDR3 is 14 amino acids long. Germline V gene lookup returns CDR1 MDHEN and CDR2 SYDVKM. V was clipped by 2 bases and J by 8 bases, with 15 bases between them. Study conclusions and caveats: Against clonotypes common to all four donors, non-shared ones had lower generation probabilities.

A note on this clone: Its specificity is not known.

Method: immunoSEQ multiplex PCR; TCRdb's copy keeps in-frame clones and lacks some. This table holds about 380,000 clones, 90% to 97% found once. The receptor was isolated from a man aged 30-40 years in good health. J is TRBJ1-1 and V is TRBV28; D may be TRBD1 (5 bases). Material: memory CD8+ T cells sorted from blood. The subset: CD45RO+ cells pooled with CCR7-negative TemRA cells. The CDR3 sequence: CASSLGWRGREAFF. In DNA form, the CDR3 reads TGTGCCAGCAGTTTAGGATGGAGGGGCCGGGAAGCTTTCTTT. The variable domain in full, with the rest retrieved from reference TRBV28 and TRBJ1-1, is DVKVTQSSRYLVKRTGEKVFLECVQDMDHENMFWYRQDPGLGLRLIYFSYDVKMKEKGDIPEGYSVSREKKERFSLILESASTNQTSMYLCASSLGWRGREAFFGQGTRLTVV.